The present entry profiles one T cell receptor (beta chain) with its context. TCRdb independently ran MiXCR on the RT-PCR reads; one entry per CDR3 protein. This table has 100,000 to 120,000 distinct CDR3 sequences, approximately 35% appearing once. Trimming removed 2 bases at V and 2 bases at J, with 14 bases between. CDR3 length equals 15 residues. The germline V gene encodes CDR1 DFQATT and CDR2 SNEGSKA (reference sequence). This record belongs to a study of patients and donors after allogeneic stem cell transplantation. This receptor was identified in a human donor who was either an allogeneic HSCT recipient or a stem cell or donor lymphocyte infusion donor (not recorded which). It is not recorded whose cells these are; they may come from a transplant donor. The V call is TRBV20-1, the J call TRBJ2-3; D is possibly TRBD1 (6 bases). The sample was blood, either unsorted or a sorted T cell fraction (not recorded which). The CDR3: CSARNGGGNTDTQYF. The CDR3 coding sequence is TGCAGTGCTAGAAACGGTGGGGGCAACACAGATACGCAGTATTTT.